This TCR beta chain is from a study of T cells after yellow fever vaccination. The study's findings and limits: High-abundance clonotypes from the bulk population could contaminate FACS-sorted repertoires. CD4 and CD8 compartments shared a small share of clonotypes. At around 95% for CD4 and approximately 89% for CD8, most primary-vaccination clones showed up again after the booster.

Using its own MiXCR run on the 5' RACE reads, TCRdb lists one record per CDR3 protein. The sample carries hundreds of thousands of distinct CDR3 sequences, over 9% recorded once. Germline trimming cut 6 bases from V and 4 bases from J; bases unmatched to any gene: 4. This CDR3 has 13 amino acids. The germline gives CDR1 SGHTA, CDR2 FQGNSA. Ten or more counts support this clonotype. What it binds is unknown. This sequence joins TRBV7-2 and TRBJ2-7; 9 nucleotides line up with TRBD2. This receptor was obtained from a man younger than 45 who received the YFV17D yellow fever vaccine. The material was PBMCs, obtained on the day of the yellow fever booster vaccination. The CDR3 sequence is CASSLAGLYEQYF. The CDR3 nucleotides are TGTGCCAGCAGTCTAGCGGGGTTATACGAGCAGTACTTC.